The 31 T cell receptor beta chains listed next were all sequenced from one sample in a study of Graves' ophthalmopathy and Graves' hyperthyroidism. Amplification of TCR beta CDR3 regions used RNA transcripts. Second-round multiplex PCR followed a first-round RT-PCR using HTBI primers. TCRdb re-called the multiplex PCR reads with MiXCR, one entry per CDR3 protein. Of approximately 640,000 distinct CDR3 sequences in the sample, roughly two fifths were seen once. Sample: peripheral blood. Every receptor here comes from an adult man with Graves' ophthalmopathy.

This clonotype has a count of ten or more. The chain is built from TRBV2 and TRBJ2-7; D unresolved. Looked up from germline, CDR1 is SNHLY and CDR2 is FYNNEI. The ends were cut back, 6 bases at V and 6 bases at J, with 12 bases in the middle. The CDR3 has 12 residues. The CDR3 reads CASRSLVSEQYF. Here the CDR3 DNA reads TGTGCCAGCAGGAGTCTAGTCTCCGAGCAGTACTTC.

Regarding this clonotype: Possible read error: a much larger clone is one base away. The chain joins TRBV20-1 to TRBJ1-4; D remains ambiguous. Germline CDR1 and CDR2: DFQATT and SNEGSKA (reference sequence). The CDR3 is made up of 13 amino acids. Trimming removed 3 bases from V and 2 bases from J, with 7 bases in between. The CDR3 region is CSASGVTNEKLFF. The CDR3 nucleotides read TGCAGTGCTAGTGGGGTGACTAATGAAAAACTGTTTTTT.

This rearrangement joins TRBV29-1 to TRBJ1-1; D is unresolved. V lost 8 bases and J 7 bases, leaving 14 bases between the germline ends. This CDR3 is 11 amino acids long. The germline V gene has CDR1 SQVTM and CDR2 ANQGSEA. The CDR3 region is CSPPREDEAFF. The CDR3 DNA reads as TGCAGCCCCCCGAGGGAGGATGAAGCTTTCTTT.

As for this clonotype: The junction differs from germline at one of its ends, possibly a read error. The V call is TRBV7-9, the J call TRBJ1-5; D gene unclear. The CDR3 loop spans 15 amino acids. Germline loops: CDR1 SEHNR, CDR2 FQNEAQ (reference sequence). In nucleotides, the CDR3 is TGCGCCAGCAGCCAAGTGGAATACTTCGGGCAGCCCCAGCATTTT. It is translated as CASSQVEYFGQPQHF.

This clonotype occurred many times. The chain is built from TRBV5-6 and TRBJ1-4; D possibly corresponds to TRBD1 (5 bases). This CDR3 is 14 amino acids long. Trimming removed 3 bases from V and 7 bases from J, with 13 bases in between. Germline V gives CDR1 SGHDT, CDR2 YYEEEE. CDR3 sequence: CASSSRGYGEKLFF. CDR3 sequence (DNA): TGTGCCAGCAGCTCCCGGGGGTATGGTGAAAAACTGTTTTTT.

There are many counts of this clonotype. This chain connects TRBV12-5 to TRBJ2-5, with D possibly matching TRBD2 (5 bases). The germline V gene has CDR1 LGHNT and CDR2 FRNRAP. The CDR3 loop spans 13 amino acids. The germline V and J ends were trimmed by 5 bases and 3 bases, with 10 bases remaining between them. This CDR3 reads CASGGLTEETQYF. DNA of the CDR3: TGTGCTAGTGGTGGACTCACCGAAGAGACCCAGTACTTC.

The rearrangement uses TRBV7-2 and TRBJ2-7, with D tentatively TRBD1 (6 bases). Germline assignment: CDR1 SGHTA and CDR2 FQGNSA. CDR3 length: 14 residues. V dropped 1 base and J dropped 3 bases, with 10 bases sitting between them. The CDR3 DNA is TGTGCCAGCAGCTTAGTAACAGGGTTCTACGAGCAGTACTTC. Amino acid sequence: CASSLVTGFYEQYF.

This clonotype showed up many times. The chain combines TRBV19 with TRBJ1-2, with no clear D. The V gene lost 2 bases and the J gene lost 0 bases, with 4 bases spanning the gap. The CDR3 is 13 residues long. Germline lookup yields CDR1 LNHDA and CDR2 SQIVND (reference sequence). DNA for the CDR3: TGTGCCAGTAGTATAATGCCTAACTATGGCTACACCTTC. The encoded protein is CASSIMPNYGYTF. The whole variable domain, remainder taken from reference TRBV19 and TRBJ1-2, is DGGITQSPKYLFRKEGQNVTLSCEQNLNHDAMYWYRQDPGQGLRLIYYSQIVNDFQKGDIAEGYSVSREKKESFPLTVTSAQKNPTAFYLCASSIMPNYGYTFGSGTRLTVV.

This clonotype turned up a few times. The CDR3 spells CASSPPLAHEQYF. The CDR3 bases are TGCGCCAGCAGCCCCCCCCTCGCTCACGAGCAGTACTTC. This chain links TRBV4-1 with TRBJ2-7; no reliable D call. The CDR3 sequence is 13 residues long. Germline V gene sequence: CDR1 MGHRA, CDR2 YSYEKL. Trimming removed 4 bases at V and 5 bases at J, with 12 bases between.

The chain's CDR3 is CASRPRHNSYEQYF. The CDR3 region has the DNA TGTGCCAGCAGACCGAGACACAACTCCTACGAGCAGTACTTC. This chain uses TRBV6-1 with TRBJ2-7; D is uncertain. V shed 6 bases and J shed 0 bases, with 12 bases lying between them. From germline, CDR1 is MNHNS and CDR2 SASEGT. The CDR3 has 14 residues.

This clonotype showed up many times. This sequence joins TRBV5-1 and TRBJ2-6; 7 positions match TRBD1. Trimming removed 0 bases from V and 2 bases from J; junction bases left unmatched: 2. The CDR3 extends over 16 amino acids. The germline V gene has CDR1 SGHRS and CDR2 YFSETQ. The CDR3 is CASSLAQGPGANVLTF. The CDR3 coding sequence is TGCGCCAGCAGCTTGGCACAGGGGCCTGGGGCCAACGTCCTGACTTTC.

The gene calls are TRBV29-1 and TRBJ2-7; possibly TRBD2 for D (6 bases). The CDR3 length is 11 residues. V was trimmed by 3 bases and J by 9 bases, leaving 12 bases between them. Germline values: CDR1 SQVTM, CDR2 ANQGSEA. This CDR3 reads CSVDAGNWQYF. The CDR3 DNA is TGCAGCGTTGACGCGGGGAACTGGCAGTACTTC.

In this sample, this clonotype turned up many times. DNA of the CDR3: TGTGCCAGCAGCTTCGCAGGGAGGGGAGAGACCCAGTACTTC. Residues: CASSFAGRGETQYF. The chain joins TRBV7-2 to TRBJ2-5; the match to TRBD2 covers 7 bases. Looked up from germline, CDR1 is SGHTA and CDR2 is FQGNSA. V lost 3 bases and J lost 4; bases outside the gene matches: 5. CDR3 length: 14 amino acids.

This clonotype came up once. V gene TRBV9 combines with J gene TRBJ2-5; D is possibly TRBD1 (6 bases). The J call may be incorrect, as the DNA end agrees better with TRBJ2-1. The CDR3 runs 14 residues. Germline CDR1 and CDR2: SGDLS and YYNGEE. The CDR3: CASSSTTGLHEQFF. As DNA, the CDR3 is TGTGCCAGCAGCTCTACCACAGGGTTGCATGAGCAGTTCTTC.

V usage is TRBV10-3 and J usage is TRBJ1-4; D is unclear. CDR3 length: 14 residues. Germline CDR1 reads ENHRY; CDR2 reads SYGVKD. V was pared by 2 bases and J by 8 bases, with 12 bases between. The CDR3 spells CAISEPPGGEKLFF. The CDR3 region has the DNA TGTGCCATCAGTGAGCCCCCGGGAGGCGAAAAACTGTTTTTT.

This clonotype was seen many times. The V call is TRBV5-8, the J call TRBJ1-1; perhaps TRBD1 as D (6 bases). Per germline, CDR1 SGHTS and CDR2 YDEGEE. The CDR3 consists of 14 residues. Trimming removed 4 bases at V and 0 bases at J, with 10 bases between. DNA of the CDR3: TGTGCCAGCAGCCTTGACAGGATGAACACTGAAGCTTTCTTT. Translating gives CASSLDRMNTEAFF.

This clonotype was counted only a few times. CDR3 nucleotides: TGTGCCAGCAGTTCCTCTAGCGGTCGAAGCTCCTACGAGCAGTACTTC. Its translation is CASSSSSGRSSYEQYF. V is TRBV6-2 or TRBV6-3 and J is TRBJ2-7, with TRBD2 matching 7 bases. This CDR3 comprises 16 residues. Per the germline V gene, CDR1 is MNHEY and CDR2 is SVGEGT. Trimming at V came to 4 bases and at J to 0 bases, leaving 9 bases not matched to a gene.

The chain couples TRBV7-2 to TRBJ2-7; no firm D call. Germline assignment: CDR1 SGHTA and CDR2 FQGNSA. The CDR3 loop spans 17 amino acids. V lost 3 bases to trimming and J lost 2 bases, with 20 bases between them. CDR3 coding DNA: TGTGCCAGCAGCTTGAGGTCTTACACCTTGCGGACCTACGAGCAGTACTTC. Translated, it gives CASSLRSYTLRTYEQYF. Full variable domain (remainder filled in from reference TRBV7-2 and TRBJ2-7): GAGVSQSPSNKVTEKGKDVELRCDPISGHTALYWYRQSLGQGLEFLIYFQGNSAPDKSGLPSDRFSAERTGGSVSTLTIQRTQQEDSAVYLCASSLRSYTLRTYEQYFGPGTRLTVT.

This clonotype was seen repeatedly, ten times or more. The V and J genes are TRBV12-3 or TRBV12-4 and TRBJ2-5, with 11 bases aligning to TRBD1. The CDR3 is 14 amino acids. With 6 bases clipped from V and 4 bases from J, the junction kept 4 bases outside the gene matches. In DNA form, the CDR3 reads TGTGCCAGCAGCCGGGACAGGGGGACAGAGACCCAGTACTTC. Translated: CASSRDRGTETQYF.

Points on this clonotype: Its ends do not fully match the called genes, so a read error is possible. The rearrangement links TRBV10-3 to TRBJ2-2; TRBD1 matches 9 bases. Looked up from germline, CDR1 is ENHRY and CDR2 is SYGVKD. The CDR3 has 16 residues. In DNA form, the CDR3 reads TGTGCCAGCAGTGACCGAGGACAGGGGAAAACCGGGGAGCTGTTTTTT. Protein product: CASSDRGQGKTGELFF.

This clonotype was observed at least ten times. V usage is TRBV29-1 and J usage is TRBJ1-2; tentatively, D is TRBD1 (5 bases). The germline V gene encodes CDR1 SQVTM and CDR2 ANQGSEA. V lost 7 bases and J 4 bases, leaving 13 bases between the germline ends. The CDR3 has 12 amino acids. The CDR3 sequence is CSGGTGLYGYTF. The CDR3 region has the DNA TGCAGCGGGGGAACAGGCCTCTATGGCTACACCTTC.

This clonotype was seen many times. The chain uses TRBV5-1 and TRBJ1-5, with 7 bases aligning to TRBD1. The germline gives CDR1 SGHRS, CDR2 YFSETQ. The junction had 4 bases not matched to a gene; V was cut back by 0 bases and J by 4 bases. The CDR3 totals 15 residues. CDR3: CASSLDGTVNQPQHF. The CDR3 bases are TGCGCCAGCAGCTTGGACGGGACAGTTAATCAGCCCCAGCATTTT.

This clonotype has just a few counts. The rearrangement uses TRBV20-1 and TRBJ1-1; TRBD1 might be the D (6 bases). The CDR3 covers 14 residues. The V end was cut by 0 bases, the J end by 5 bases, with 13 bases between. Germline-derived CDR1 and CDR2 are DFQATT and SNEGSKA (reference sequence). CDR3 coding DNA: TGCAGTGCTAGAGATGGGCAGGGGAGTACTGAAGCTTTCTTT. Its translation is CSARDGQGSTEAFF.

This clonotype was seen at least ten times. This chain uses TRBV10-3 with TRBJ1-2; D is possibly TRBD1 (6 bases). Trimming took 4 bases from V and 3 from J, leaving 12 bases between them. The CDR3 is made up of 14 amino acids. Germline assignment: CDR1 ENHRY and CDR2 SYGVKD. CDR3 sequence reads: CAISVQGTDYGYTF. The CDR3 DNA follows: TGTGCCATCAGTGTTCAGGGGACCGACTATGGCTACACCTTC.

This clonotype was counted between two and nine times. The chain recombines TRBV7-8 with TRBJ2-7; D remains ambiguous. V was clipped by 6 bases and J by 4 bases, with 22 bases between them. This CDR3 is 16 amino acids long. Germline V gene lookup returns CDR1 SGHVS and CDR2 FQNEAQ. The CDR3 DNA is TGTGCCAGCAGTCAAGGCGCCTCATTGTGGGGATACGAGCAGTACTTC. It codes for CASSQGASLWGYEQYF.

The rearrangement joins TRBV10-3 to TRBJ1-5; D gene uncertain. Trimming stripped 11 bases from V and 0 bases from J, with 20 bases between. The germline CDR1 and CDR2 sequences are ENHRY and SYGVKD. This CDR3 region has 16 residues. CDR3 DNA sequence: TGTGCCTGGAGTCTTGCCAAAATTACTAGCAATCAGCCCCAGCATTTT. It is translated as CAWSLAKITSNQPQHF.

The chain recombines TRBV11-2 with TRBJ2-7, with a tentative D call TRBD2 (5 bases). Germline CDR1 SGHAT, CDR2 FQNNGV. This CDR3 is 13 amino acids long. The V gene lost 8 bases and the J gene lost 0 bases, with 11 bases spanning the gap. The CDR3 reads CASQGLNSYEQYF. The CDR3 coding sequence is TGTGCCAGCCAAGGACTGAACTCCTACGAGCAGTACTTC. The variable domain in full, with the rest retrieved from reference TRBV11-2 and TRBJ2-7, is EAGVAQSPRYKIIEKRQSVAFWCNPISGHATLYWYQQILGQGPKLLIQFQNNGVVDDSQLPKDRFSAERLKGVDSTLKIQPAKLEDSAVYLCASQGLNSYEQYFGPGTRLTVT.

Many counts were recorded for this clonotype. The chain links TRBV7-9 to TRBJ2-5; 9 bases align to TRBD2. This CDR3 spans 16 amino acids. The germline V gene has CDR1 SEHNR and CDR2 FQNEAQ (reference sequence). Trimming cost V 4 bases and J 4 bases; bases outside gene matches: 10. The CDR3 loop reads CASSWLGLADRETQYF. In DNA form, the CDR3 reads TGTGCCAGCAGCTGGTTGGGACTAGCTGATAGAGAGACCCAGTACTTC.

This clonotype was counted ten times or more. The chain uses TRBV7-2 and TRBJ1-3; 7 bases fit TRBD1. The CDR3 spans 17 residues. V shed 2 bases and J 4 bases; nucleotides not matched to a gene: 11. Germline V gene sequence: CDR1 SGHTA, CDR2 FQGNSA. CDR3 nucleotides: TGTGCCAGCAGCTTATCGATGGGGACAGAGGCCGGAAACACCATATATTTT. Its translation is CASSLSMGTEAGNTIYF.

The V call is TRBV20-1, the J call TRBJ2-7; 7 bases map to TRBD2. Losses at the gene ends were 3 bases for V and 0 bases for J; bases not matched to a gene: 5. CDR3 length: 14 amino acids. Germline CDR1 DFQATT, CDR2 SNEGSKA (reference sequence). The CDR3, as DNA: TGCAGTGCTAGCCGGAGCGGGGCCTCCTACGAGCAGTACTTC. Translated, it gives CSASRSGASYEQYF.

This clonotype came up many times. The chain is built from TRBV12-3 or TRBV12-4 and TRBJ2-5; D is ambiguous. CDR3 length: 13 amino acids. Trimming removed 2 bases at V and 1 base at J, with 5 bases between. CDR3 sequence (DNA): TGTGCCAGCAGTTTACAGATCCAAGAGACCCAGTACTTC. Translation gives CASSLQIQETQYF.